The sequence of this TCR beta chain was determined in a study of beta chain features in type 1 diabetes. Of note for this clone: Its antigen is undetermined.

The V gene end was trimmed by 5 bases and the J gene end by 4 bases; junction bases not matched to a gene: 8. This CDR3 comprises 14 residues. Germline assignment: CDR1 SGHTA and CDR2 FQGNSA. All of the isolated RNA was reverse transcribed, so expressed TCRB transcripts were sequenced. Some clones are missing from TCRdb's copy, which holds only in-frame ones; the method was immunoSEQ multiplex PCR. Of about 650,000 clones in the sample, roughly an eighth were seen once. Study-wide findings and caveats: All four CD4+ subsets from Type 1 diabetes patients carried moderately but significantly shorter TCRB CDR3s.

The receptor was derived from a man aged 25 to 45 with type 1 diabetes. Material: naive CD4+ T cells from blood. V usage is TRBV7-2 and J usage is TRBJ2-7; 7 bases line up with TRBD2. The CDR3 DNA is TGTGCCAGCAGCCTAATGCAGGGACTATACGAGCAGTACTTC. As protein: CASSLMQGLYEQYF.